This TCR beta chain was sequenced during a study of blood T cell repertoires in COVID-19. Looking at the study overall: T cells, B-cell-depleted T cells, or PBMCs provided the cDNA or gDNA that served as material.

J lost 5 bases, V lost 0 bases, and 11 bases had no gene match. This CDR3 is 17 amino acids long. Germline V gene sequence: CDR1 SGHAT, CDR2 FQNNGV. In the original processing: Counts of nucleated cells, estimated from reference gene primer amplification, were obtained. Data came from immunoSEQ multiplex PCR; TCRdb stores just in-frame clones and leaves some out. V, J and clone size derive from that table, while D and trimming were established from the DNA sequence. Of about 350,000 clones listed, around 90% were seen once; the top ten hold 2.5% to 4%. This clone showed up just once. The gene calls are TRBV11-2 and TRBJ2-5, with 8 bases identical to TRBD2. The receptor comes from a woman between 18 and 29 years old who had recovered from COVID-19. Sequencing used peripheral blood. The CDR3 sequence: CASSLDRAGGSSETQYF. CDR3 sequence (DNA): TGTGCCAGCAGCTTAGATCGGGCGGGAGGTTCCTCCGAGACCCAGTACTTC.